These 2 T cell receptor beta chains came from one sample sequenced in a study of T cell responses to AZD1222 COVID-19 vaccine. The data were produced by immunoSEQ multiplex PCR, yet TCRdb's version contains in-frame clones alone and is incomplete. The sample gives 150,000 to 200,000 clones, around 94% of which show up once; approximately 5.5% is in the top ten. The specimen comprised peripheral blood, sampled 28 days after the second AZD1222 dose. The receptors were gathered from an adult who received the AZD1222 COVID-19 vaccine.

This rearrangement joins TRBV7-2 to TRBJ1-1, with D perhaps TRBD1 (6 bases). Per the germline V gene, CDR1 is SGHTA and CDR2 is FQGNSA. CDR3 length equals 15 residues. Trimming removed 2 bases at V and 4 bases at J, with 14 bases between. The CDR3 is CASSLYGGAGTEAFF. The CDR3, as DNA: TGTGCCAGCAGCTTATACGGGGGGGCTGGCACTGAAGCTTTCTTT.

The genes are TRBV2 and TRBJ2-3; D unclear. V was clipped by 3 bases and J by 4 bases, with 11 bases between them. CDR3 length: 14 residues. Germline V gives CDR1 SNHLY, CDR2 FYNNEI. As DNA, the CDR3 is TGTGCCAGCAGTGACCTTCTTGCGTCAGATACGCAGTATTTT. Protein sequence: CASSDLLASDTQYF.